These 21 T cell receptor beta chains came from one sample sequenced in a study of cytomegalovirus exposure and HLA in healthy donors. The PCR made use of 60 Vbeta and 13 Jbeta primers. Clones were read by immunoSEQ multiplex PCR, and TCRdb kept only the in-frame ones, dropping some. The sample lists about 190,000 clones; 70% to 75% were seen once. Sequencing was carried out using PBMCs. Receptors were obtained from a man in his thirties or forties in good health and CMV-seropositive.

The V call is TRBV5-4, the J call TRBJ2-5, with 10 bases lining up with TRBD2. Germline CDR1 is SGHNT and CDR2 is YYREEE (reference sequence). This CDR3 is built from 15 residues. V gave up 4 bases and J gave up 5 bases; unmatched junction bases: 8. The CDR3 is CASSLQRGGGETQYF. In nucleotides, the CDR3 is TGTGCCAGCAGCCTACAGCGGGGGGGCGGGGAGACCCAGTACTTC.

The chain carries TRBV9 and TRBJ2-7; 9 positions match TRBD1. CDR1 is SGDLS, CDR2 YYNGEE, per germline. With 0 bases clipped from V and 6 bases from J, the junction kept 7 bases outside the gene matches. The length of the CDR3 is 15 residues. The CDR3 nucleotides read TGTGCCAGCAGCGTAGGTGGACAGGGGCCGTTCGAGCAGTACTTC. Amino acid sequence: CASSVGGQGPFEQYF.

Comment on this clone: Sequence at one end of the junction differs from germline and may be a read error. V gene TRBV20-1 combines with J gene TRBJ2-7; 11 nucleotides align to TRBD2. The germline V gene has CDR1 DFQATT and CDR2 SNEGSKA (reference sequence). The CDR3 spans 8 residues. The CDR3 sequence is CSAGTSGF. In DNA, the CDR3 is TGCAGTGCAGGGACTAGCGGCTTC.

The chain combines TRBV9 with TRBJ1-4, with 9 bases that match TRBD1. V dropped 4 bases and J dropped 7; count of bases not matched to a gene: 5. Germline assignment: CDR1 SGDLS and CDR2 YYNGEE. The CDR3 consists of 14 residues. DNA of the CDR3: TGTGCCAGCAGCCCGGGGACAGGGTCTGAAAAACTGTTTTTT. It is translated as CASSPGTGSEKLFF. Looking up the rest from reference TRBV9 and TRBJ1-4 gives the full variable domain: DSGVTQTPKHLITATGQRVTLRCSPRSGDLSVYWYQQSLDQGLQFLIQYYNGEERAKGNILERFSAQQFPDLHSELNLSSLELGDSALYFCASSPGTGSEKLFFGSGTQLSVL.

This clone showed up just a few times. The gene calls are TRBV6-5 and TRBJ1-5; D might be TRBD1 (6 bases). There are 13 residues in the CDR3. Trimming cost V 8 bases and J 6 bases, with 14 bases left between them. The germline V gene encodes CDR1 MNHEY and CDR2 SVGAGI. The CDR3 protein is CASRRGTGQPQHF. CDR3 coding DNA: TGTGCCAGCCGCAGGGGTACGGGTCAGCCCCAGCATTTT.

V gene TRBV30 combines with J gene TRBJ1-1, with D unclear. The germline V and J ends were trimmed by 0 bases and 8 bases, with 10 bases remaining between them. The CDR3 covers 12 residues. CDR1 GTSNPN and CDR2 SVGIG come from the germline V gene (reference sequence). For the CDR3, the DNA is TGTGCCTGGAGTGTGGCCCGTGTCGAAGCTTTCTTT. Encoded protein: CAWSVARVEAFF.

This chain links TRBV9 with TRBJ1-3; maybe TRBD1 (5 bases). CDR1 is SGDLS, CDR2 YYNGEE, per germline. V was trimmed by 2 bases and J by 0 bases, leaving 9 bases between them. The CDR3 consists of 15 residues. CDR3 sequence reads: CASSVTDFSGNTIYF. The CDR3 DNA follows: TGTGCCAGCAGCGTGACAGACTTCTCTGGAAACACCATATATTTT. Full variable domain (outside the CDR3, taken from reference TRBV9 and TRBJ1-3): DSGVTQTPKHLITATGQRVTLRCSPRSGDLSVYWYQQSLDQGLQFLIQYYNGEERAKGNILERFSAQQFPDLHSELNLSSLELGDSALYFCASSVTDFSGNTIYFGEGSWLTVV.

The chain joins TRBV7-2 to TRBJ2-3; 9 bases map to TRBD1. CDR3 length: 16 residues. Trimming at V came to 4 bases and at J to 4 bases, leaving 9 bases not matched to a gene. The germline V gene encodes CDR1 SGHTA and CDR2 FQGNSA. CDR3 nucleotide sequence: TGTGCCAGCAGCTCCCGGGGACAGGGTCTGCCAGATACGCAGTATTTT. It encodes CASSSRGQGLPDTQYF.

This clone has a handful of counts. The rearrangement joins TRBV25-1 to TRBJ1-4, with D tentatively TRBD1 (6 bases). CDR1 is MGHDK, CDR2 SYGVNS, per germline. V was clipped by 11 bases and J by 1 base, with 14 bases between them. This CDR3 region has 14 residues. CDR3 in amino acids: CAGGGPRTNEKLFF. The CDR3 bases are TGTGCCGGGGGGGGGCCGCGAACTAATGAAAAACTGTTTTTT.

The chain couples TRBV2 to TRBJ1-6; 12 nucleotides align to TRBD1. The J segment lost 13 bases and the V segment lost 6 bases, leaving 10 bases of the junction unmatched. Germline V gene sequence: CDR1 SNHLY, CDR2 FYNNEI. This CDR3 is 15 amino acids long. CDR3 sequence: CASSYPGQGASPLHF. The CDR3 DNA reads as TGTGCCAGCAGCTACCCGGGACAGGGGGCAAGTCCCCTCCACTTT.

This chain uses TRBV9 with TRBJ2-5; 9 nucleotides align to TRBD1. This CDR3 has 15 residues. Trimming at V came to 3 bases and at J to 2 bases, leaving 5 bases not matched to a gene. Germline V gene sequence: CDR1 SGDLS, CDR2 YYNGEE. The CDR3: CASSAAGTGQETQYF. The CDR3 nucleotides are TGTGCCAGCAGCGCCGCCGGGACAGGGCAAGAGACCCAGTACTTC.

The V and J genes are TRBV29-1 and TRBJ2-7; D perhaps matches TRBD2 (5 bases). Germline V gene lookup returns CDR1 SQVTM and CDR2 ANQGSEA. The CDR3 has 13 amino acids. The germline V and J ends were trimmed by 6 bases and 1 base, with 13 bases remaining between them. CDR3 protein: CSVHREPSYEQYF. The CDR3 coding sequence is TGCAGCGTACATAGGGAGCCGTCCTACGAGCAGTACTTC.

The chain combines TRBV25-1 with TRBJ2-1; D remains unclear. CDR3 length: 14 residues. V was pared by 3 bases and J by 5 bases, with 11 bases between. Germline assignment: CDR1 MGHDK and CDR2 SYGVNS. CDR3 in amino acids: CASSDWAAHNEQFF. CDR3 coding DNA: TGTGCCAGCAGTGACTGGGCCGCTCACAATGAGCAGTTCTTC.

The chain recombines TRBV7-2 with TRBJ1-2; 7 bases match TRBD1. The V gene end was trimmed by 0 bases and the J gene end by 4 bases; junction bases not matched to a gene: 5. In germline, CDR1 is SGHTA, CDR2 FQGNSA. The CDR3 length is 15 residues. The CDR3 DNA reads TGTGCCAGCAGCTTAGCACAGGGGCGGGGCTATGGCTACACCTTC. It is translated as CASSLAQGRGYGYTF.

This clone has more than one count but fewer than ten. For the CDR3, the DNA is TGTGCCAGCTCACCGCTGACTAGCGGGAAAGATGAGCAGTTCTTC. Its protein product is CASSPLTSGKDEQFF. The J gene is TRBJ2-1, the V gene TRBV18, with TRBD2 matching 11 bases. The CDR3 sequence is 15 residues long. The V segment lost 3 bases and the J segment 8 bases; nucleotides outside the gene matches: 6. From germline, CDR1 is KGHSH and CDR2 LQKENI.

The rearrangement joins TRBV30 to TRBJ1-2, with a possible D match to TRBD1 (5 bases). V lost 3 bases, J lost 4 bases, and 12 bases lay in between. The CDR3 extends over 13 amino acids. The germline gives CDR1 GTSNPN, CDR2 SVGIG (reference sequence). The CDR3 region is CAWRGGASYGYTF. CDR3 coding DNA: TGTGCCTGGAGAGGTGGGGCAAGCTATGGCTACACCTTC.

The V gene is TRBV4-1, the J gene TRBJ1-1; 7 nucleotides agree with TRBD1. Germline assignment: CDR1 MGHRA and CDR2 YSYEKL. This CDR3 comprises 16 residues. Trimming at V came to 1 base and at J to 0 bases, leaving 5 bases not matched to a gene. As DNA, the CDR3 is TGCGCCAGCAGCCAAGTCCGGGACAGCATGAACACTGAAGCTTTCTTT. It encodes CASSQVRDSMNTEAFF.

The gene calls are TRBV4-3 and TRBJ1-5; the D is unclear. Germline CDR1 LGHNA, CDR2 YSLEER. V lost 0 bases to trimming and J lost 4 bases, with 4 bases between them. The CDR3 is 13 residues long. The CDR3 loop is CASSQDSNQPQHF. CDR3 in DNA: TGCGCCAGCAGCCAAGACAGTAATCAGCCCCAGCATTTT.

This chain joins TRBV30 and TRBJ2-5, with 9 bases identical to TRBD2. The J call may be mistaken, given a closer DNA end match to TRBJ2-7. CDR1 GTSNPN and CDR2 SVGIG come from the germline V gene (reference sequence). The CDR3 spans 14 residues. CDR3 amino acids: CAWSVVSGRAEQYF. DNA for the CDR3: TGTGCCTGGAGTGTAGTTAGCGGGAGAGCCGAGCAGTACTTC.

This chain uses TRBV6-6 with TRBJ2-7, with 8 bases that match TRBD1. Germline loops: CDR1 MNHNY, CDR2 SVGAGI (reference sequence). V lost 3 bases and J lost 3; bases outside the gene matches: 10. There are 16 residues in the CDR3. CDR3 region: CASSYQDRGILYEQYF. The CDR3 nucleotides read TGTGCCAGCAGTTATCAAGACAGGGGAATCCTCTACGAGCAGTACTTC.

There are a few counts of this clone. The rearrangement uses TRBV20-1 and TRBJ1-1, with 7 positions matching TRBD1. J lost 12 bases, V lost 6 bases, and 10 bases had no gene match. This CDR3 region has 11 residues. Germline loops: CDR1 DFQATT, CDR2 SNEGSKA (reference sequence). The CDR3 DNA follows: TGCAGTGCGAGGGACAGCCCCGGGACTTTCTTT. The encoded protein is CSARDSPGTFF.